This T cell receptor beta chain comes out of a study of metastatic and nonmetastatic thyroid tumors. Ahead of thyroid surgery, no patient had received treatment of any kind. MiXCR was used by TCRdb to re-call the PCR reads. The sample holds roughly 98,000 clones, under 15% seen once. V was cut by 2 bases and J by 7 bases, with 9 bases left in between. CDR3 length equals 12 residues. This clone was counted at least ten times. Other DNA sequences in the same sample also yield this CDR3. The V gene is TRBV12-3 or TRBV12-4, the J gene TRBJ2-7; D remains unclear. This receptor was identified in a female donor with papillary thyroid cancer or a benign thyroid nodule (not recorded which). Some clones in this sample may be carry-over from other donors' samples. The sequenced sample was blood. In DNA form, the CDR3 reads TGTGCCAGCAGTTTATATGTTTCGGAGCAGTACTTC. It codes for CASSLYVSEQYF.